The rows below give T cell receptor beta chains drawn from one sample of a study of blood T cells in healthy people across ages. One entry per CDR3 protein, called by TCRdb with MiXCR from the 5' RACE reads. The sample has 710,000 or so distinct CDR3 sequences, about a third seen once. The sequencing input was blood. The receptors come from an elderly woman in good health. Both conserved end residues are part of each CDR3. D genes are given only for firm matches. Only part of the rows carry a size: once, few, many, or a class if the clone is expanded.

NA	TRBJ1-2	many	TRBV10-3	TGTGCCATCAGTGATGGATACTATGGCTACACCTTC	CAISDGYYGYTF
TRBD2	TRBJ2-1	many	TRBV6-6	TGTGCCAGCAGATTGAGCGGGGGGCGTAACAATGAGCAGTTCTTC	CASRLSGGRNNEQFF
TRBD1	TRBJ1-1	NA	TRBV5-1	TGCGCCAGCAGCTTTGGGACAGCTGAAGCTTTCTTT	CASSFGTAEAFF
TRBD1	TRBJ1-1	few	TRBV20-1	TGCAGTGCTAGGGACAGGGGAACTGAAGCTTTCTTT	CSARDRGTEAFF
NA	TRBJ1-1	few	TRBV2	TGTGCCAGAAGGACTGGCAGGGACACTGAAGCTTTCTTT	CARRTGRDTEAFF
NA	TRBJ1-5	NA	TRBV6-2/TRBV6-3	TGTGCCAGCAACGAGATGCGTTTAGGGGGGATCGGGCAGCCCCAGCATTTT	CASNEMRLGGIGQPQHF
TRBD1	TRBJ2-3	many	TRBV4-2	TGTGCCAGCAGCGACTTGGGACAGGGTTCGGATACGCAGTATTTT	CASSDLGQGSDTQYF
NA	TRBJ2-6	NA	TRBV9	TGTGCCAGCAACCCCCACGCGCGGGGAGTCTCTGGGGCCAACGTCCTGACTTTC	CASNPHARGVSGANVLTF
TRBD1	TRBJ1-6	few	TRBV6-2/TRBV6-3	TGTGCCAGCAGTTACGGTAGGGGGCTCGGAAAATCACCCCTCCACTTT	CASSYGRGLGKSPLHF
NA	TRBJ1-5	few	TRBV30	TGTGCCTGGAGTGAGACACCCAGCAATCAGCCCCAGCATTTT	CAWSETPSNQPQHF
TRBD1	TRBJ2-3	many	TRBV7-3	TGTGCCAGCAGCGTGACAGGGGGTGTAGATACGCAGTATTTT	CASSVTGGVDTQYF
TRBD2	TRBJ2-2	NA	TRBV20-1	TGCAGTGCCCCGCGGGGGGGCCGTAGCACCGGGGAGCTGTTTTTT	CSAPRGGRSTGELFF
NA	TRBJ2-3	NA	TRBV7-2	TGTGCCGGCAGCCAAGACCGGGATACGCAGTATTTT	CAGSQDRDTQYF
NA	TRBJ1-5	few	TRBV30	TGTGCCTACTCAAGCGTGACAGGAACCTATCAGCCCCAGCATTTT	CAYSSVTGTYQPQHF
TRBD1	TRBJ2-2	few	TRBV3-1	TGTGCCAGCAGCCGAAAACCCGTTCACAGGGGATCCGGGGAGCTGTTTTTT	CASSRKPVHRGSGELFF
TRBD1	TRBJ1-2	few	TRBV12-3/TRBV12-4	TGTGCCAGCAGTCCTACAGGGGGCGGCTATGGCTACACCTTC	CASSPTGGGYGYTF
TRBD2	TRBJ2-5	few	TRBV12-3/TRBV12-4	TGTGCCAGCAGTTTACCTCCCGGGGGGCAGTACTTC	CASSLPPGGQYF
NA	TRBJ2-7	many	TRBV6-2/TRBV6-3	TGTGCCAGCAGATTGGGGTCGTTTTCCCTGTCCCAGGTCGAGCAGTACTTC	CASRLGSFSLSQVEQYF
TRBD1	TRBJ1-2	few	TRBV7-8	TGTGCCAGCAGCTTAACAGGGGGCCTGGGCTATGGCTACACCTTC	CASSLTGGLGYGYTF
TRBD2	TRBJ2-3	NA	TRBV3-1	TGTGCCAGCAGCCAAGTCTCGCGGGGGGGCCTCACAGATACGCAGTATTTT	CASSQVSRGGLTDTQYF